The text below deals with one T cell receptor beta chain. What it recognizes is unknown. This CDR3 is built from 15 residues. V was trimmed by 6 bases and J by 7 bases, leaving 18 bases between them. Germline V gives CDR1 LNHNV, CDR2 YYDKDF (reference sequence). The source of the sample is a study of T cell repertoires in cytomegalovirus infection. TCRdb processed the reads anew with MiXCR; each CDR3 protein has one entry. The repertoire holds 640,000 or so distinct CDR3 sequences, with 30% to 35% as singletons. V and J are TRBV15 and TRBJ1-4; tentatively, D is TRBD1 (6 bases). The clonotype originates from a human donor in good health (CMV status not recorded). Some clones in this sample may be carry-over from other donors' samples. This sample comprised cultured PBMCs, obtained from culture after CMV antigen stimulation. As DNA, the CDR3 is TGTGCCACCAGGCTACGGACAGATTGGACTGAAAAACTGTTTTTT. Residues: CATRLRTDWTEKLFF. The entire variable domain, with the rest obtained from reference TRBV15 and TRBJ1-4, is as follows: DAMVIQNPRYQVTQFGKPVTLSCSQTLNHNVMYWYQQKSSQAPKLLFHYYDKDFNNEADTPDNFQSRRPNTSFCFLDIRSPGLGDTAMYLCATRLRTDWTEKLFFGSGTQLSVL.